This record covers a single T cell receptor beta chain. The antigen is unknown. These data belong to a study of shared clonotypes between healthy human individuals. In the study overall: Contributing individuals were a couple of females and three males aged 18 to 49.

Terminally differentiated effector memory CD45RA+ cells were excluded by CCR7 positive selection of CD45RO-negative cells. Notes on the study in general: It was the few donors that limited the genetic and exposure-history diversity represented. Non-shared clonotypes displayed generation probabilities falling below those of clonotypes present in all four donors.

The protocol was immunoSEQ multiplex PCR, while the TCRdb copy is restricted to in-frame clones and leaves out a portion. The data contain around 620,000 clones, roughly 96% of them singletons. Germline V gene data show CDR1 as GTSNPN and CDR2 as SVGIG (reference sequence). V was shortened by 5 bases and J by 0 bases, with 11 bases between the two germline ends. This CDR3 has 13 amino acids. This sequence originates from a woman aged 25 to 39 in good health. The chain recombines TRBV30 with TRBJ2-7, with D perhaps matching TRBD1 or TRBD2 (5 bases each). The specimen was naive CD8+ T cells sorted from blood. The CDR3, as DNA: TGTGCCTGGCGGGACCAGAACTCCTACGAGCAGTACTTC. Protein sequence: CAWRDQNSYEQYF.